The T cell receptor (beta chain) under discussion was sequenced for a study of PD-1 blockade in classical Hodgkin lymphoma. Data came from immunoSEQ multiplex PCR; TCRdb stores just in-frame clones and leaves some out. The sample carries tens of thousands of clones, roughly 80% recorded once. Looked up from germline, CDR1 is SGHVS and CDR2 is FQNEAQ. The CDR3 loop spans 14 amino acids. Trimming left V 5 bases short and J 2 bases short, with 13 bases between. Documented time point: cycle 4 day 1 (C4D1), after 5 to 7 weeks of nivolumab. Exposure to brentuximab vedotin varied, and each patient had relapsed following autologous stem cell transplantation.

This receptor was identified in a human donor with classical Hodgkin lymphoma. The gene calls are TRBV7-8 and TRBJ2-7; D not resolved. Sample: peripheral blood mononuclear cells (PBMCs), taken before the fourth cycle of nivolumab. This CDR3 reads CASSTRTRTYEQYF. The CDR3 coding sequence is TGTGCCAGCAGCACCCGGACCCGGACCTACGAGCAGTACTTC.